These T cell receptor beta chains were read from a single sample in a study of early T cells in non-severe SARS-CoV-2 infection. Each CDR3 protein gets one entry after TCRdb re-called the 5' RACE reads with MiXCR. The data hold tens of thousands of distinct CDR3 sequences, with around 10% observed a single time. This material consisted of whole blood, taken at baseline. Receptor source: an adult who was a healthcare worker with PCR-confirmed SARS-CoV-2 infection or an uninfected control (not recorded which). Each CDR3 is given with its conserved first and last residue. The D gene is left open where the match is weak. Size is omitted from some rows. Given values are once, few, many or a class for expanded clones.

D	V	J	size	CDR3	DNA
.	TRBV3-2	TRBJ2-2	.	CASSQEVISGRNTGELFF	TGTGCCAGCAGCCAAGAAGTTATTAGCGGGAGGAACACCGGGGAGCTGTTTTTT
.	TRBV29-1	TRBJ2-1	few	CSVGGRAQANEQFF	TGCAGCGTTGGAGGGCGGGCGCAGGCCAATGAGCAGTTCTTC
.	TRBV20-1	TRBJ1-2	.	CSATKTEAGYTF	TGCAGTGCCACAAAGACCGAGGCGGGCTACACCTTC
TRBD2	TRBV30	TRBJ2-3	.	CAWNWTSGGPDTQYF	TGTGCCTGGAACTGGACTAGCGGGGGCCCAGATACGCAGTATTTT
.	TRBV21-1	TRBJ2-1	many	CASSSSPRASGRNEQFF	TGTGCCAGCAGCAGTTCGCCCAGGGCTAGCGGGAGGAATGAGCAGTTCTTC
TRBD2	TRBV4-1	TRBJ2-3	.	CASSPRELGDTQYF	TGCGCCAGCAGCCCGCGGGAGTTAGGAGATACGCAGTATTTT
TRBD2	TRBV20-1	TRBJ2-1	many	CSAPIQLAGGPNEQFF	TGCAGTGCTCCCATACAACTAGCGGGAGGGCCGAATGAGCAGTTCTTC
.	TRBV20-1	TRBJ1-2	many	CSARRGQGGYTF	TGCAGTGCTAGGCGGGGGCAGGGAGGCTACACCTTC
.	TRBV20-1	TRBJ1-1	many	CSAKGPSTMNTEAFF	TGCAGTGCTAAAGGGCCGTCTACAATGAACACTGAAGCTTTCTTT
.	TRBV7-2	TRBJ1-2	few	CASSLSDTRYGYTF	TGTGCCAGCAGCTTATCGGACACCCGCTATGGCTACACCTTC
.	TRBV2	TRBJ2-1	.	CASSKDEIYRSSGHNEQFF	TGTGCCAGCAGTAAAGACGAAATTTACAGGAGCAGCGGACACAATGAGCAGTTCTTC
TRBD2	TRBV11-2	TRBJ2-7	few	CASSVTSARSYEQYF	TGTGCCAGCAGCGTGACTAGCGCCCGCTCCTACGAGCAGTACTTC
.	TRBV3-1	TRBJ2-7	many	CASSPRVGSGEQYF	TGTGCCAGCAGCCCACGGGTAGGGTCCGGCGAGCAGTACTTC
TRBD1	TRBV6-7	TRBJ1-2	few	CASSYGTGPLNYGYTF	TGTGCCAGCAGTTACGGGACAGGGCCCCTTAACTATGGCTACACCTTC
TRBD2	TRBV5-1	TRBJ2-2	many	CASSSSGGTGELFF	TGCGCCAGCAGCTCGAGCGGGGGCACCGGGGAGCTGTTTTTT
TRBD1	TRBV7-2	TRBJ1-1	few	CASSLRQGGTEAFF	TGTGCCAGCAGCTTACGACAGGGTGGGACTGAAGCTTTCTTT
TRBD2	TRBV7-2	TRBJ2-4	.	CASSLETSAIQYF	TGTGCCAGCAGCTTAGAAACTAGCGCTATTCAGTACTTC
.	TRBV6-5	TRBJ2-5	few	CASSYGLGETQYF	TGTGCCAGCAGCTATGGACTCGGGGAGACCCAGTACTTC
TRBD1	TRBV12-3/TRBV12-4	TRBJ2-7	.	CASSWDRGHSYEQYF	TGTGCCAGCAGTTGGGACAGGGGGCACTCCTACGAGCAGTACTTC
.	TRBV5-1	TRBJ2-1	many	CASSLVGEPAWNEQFF	TGCGCCAGCAGCTTGGTAGGGGAACCCGCTTGGAATGAGCAGTTCTTC
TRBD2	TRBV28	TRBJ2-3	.	CASTLGAGGADTQYF	TGTGCCAGCACCCTTGGTGCGGGAGGAGCGGATACGCAGTATTTT
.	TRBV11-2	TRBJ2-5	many	CASSLGETQYF	TGTGCCAGCAGCTTAGGGGAGACCCAGTACTTC
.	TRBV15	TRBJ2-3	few	CATSRAGHTTDTQYF	TGTGCCACCAGCCGCGCGGGACACACCACAGATACGCAGTATTTT
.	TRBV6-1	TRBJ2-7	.	CASSETAGSHEQYF	TGTGCCAGCAGTGAGACCGCAGGGAGCCACGAGCAGTACTTC
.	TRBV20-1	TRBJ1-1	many	CSARVIRGAENTEAFF	TGCAGTGCTAGAGTGATCCGGGGGGCGGAGAACACTGAAGCTTTCTTT
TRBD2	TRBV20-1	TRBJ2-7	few	CSVGGPDGRYEQYF	TGCAGTGTTGGAGGCCCTGACGGGAGGTACGAGCAGTACTTC
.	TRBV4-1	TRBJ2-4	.	CASSQVFPVWDIQYF	TGCGCCAGCAGCCAGGTCTTCCCGGTCTGGGACATTCAGTACTTC
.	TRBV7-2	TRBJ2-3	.	CASSLARGTDTQYF	TGTGCCAGCAGCTTAGCTAGGGGCACAGATACGCAGTATTTT
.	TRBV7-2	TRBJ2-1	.	CASSLPGLGTEQFF	TGTGCCAGCAGCTTACCGGGCCTAGGGACGGAGCAGTTCTTC
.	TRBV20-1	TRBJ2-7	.	CSAKRDNYEQYF	TGCAGTGCTAAGAGGGACAACTACGAGCAGTACTTC
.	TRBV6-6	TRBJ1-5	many	CASSLDRQPQHF	TGTGCCAGCAGTTTGGATCGTCAGCCCCAGCATTTT
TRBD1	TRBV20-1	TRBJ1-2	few	CSAREAGGDYGYTF	TGCAGTGCTAGAGAGGCAGGGGGCGACTATGGCTACACCTTC